This T cell receptor beta chain is drawn from a study of T cells in Graves' hyperthyroidism and ophthalmopathy. Study results and caveats: The majority of expanded thyroid clonotypes above 0.001 also appeared in blood. In validation, the model predicted ophthalmopathy. These predictions came a median about 6.2 months before onset.

Amplified regions were TCR beta CDR3 sequences from RNA transcripts. Using the HTBI primer set, a first-round RT-PCR was run on the TCR CDR3. TCRdb re-called the multiplex PCR reads with MiXCR, one entry per CDR3 protein. The data contain about 350,000 distinct CDR3 sequences, roughly 15% of them singletons. This clonotype was observed a single time. No antigen is known for it. The PBMCs had their origin in 7.5 to 10 ml of fresh peripheral blood. The specimen was blood. The TCR comes from a woman aged 55-75 years with Graves' ophthalmopathy.

The DNA of the CDR3 is TGTGCCAGCAGTCTCAGGGTTTCTACCCACCATCAGCCCCAGCATTTT. Its translation: CASSLRVSTHHQPQHF. The rearrangement links TRBV6-1 to TRBJ1-5; TRBD1 is a possible D gene (5 bases). CDR1 is MNHNS and CDR2 is SASEGT in the germline V gene. This CDR3 comprises 16 residues. With 5 bases removed from V and 5 bases from J, the gap between germline ends came to 19 bases.